These 20 T cell receptor beta chains originate from one sample sequenced in a study of blood T cell repertoires in COVID-19. Profiled with immunoSEQ multiplex PCR; TCRdb holds only in-frame clones, not every one. Seen here are 150,000 to 200,000 clones, 65% to 90% observed once, and the top ten hold 6.5% to 8.5%. Sample: peripheral blood. These receptors originate from a woman between 35 and 50 years old with COVID-19, enrolled during active disease.

This rearrangement joins TRBV28 to TRBJ2-3; D is ambiguous. The CDR3 has 15 amino acids. Between the trimmed V and J ends, which lost 7 bases and 0 bases, there was a span of 14 bases. CDR1 and CDR2 (germline): MDHEN, SYDVKM. The CDR3 sequence: CASTRQALSTDTQYF. CDR3 DNA: TGTGCCAGCACCAGACAAGCCCTCAGCACAGATACGCAGTATTTT.

The chain couples TRBV6-6 to TRBJ2-7; a weak D match, TRBD1 (6 bases). In germline, CDR1 is MNHNY, CDR2 SVGAGI (reference sequence). Deletions cut 0 bases from V and 5 bases from J, with 11 bases between. The CDR3 is 14 amino acids. The CDR3 protein is CASSYSAQGNEQYF. The CDR3 DNA reads as TGTGCCAGCAGTTACTCGGCACAGGGTAACGAGCAGTACTTC.

This clone was seen a single time. The gene calls are TRBV24-1 and TRBJ2-5; perhaps TRBD2 as D (5 bases). Germline CDR1 KGHDR, CDR2 SFDVKD. This CDR3 has 15 amino acids. V was cut by 0 bases and J by 3 bases, with 10 bases left in between. The CDR3 sequence is CATSDLQDGKETQYF. CDR3 in DNA: TGTGCCACCAGTGATTTGCAGGACGGGAAAGAGACCCAGTACTTC.

This clone was seen only a few times. The chain couples TRBV3-1 (or the pseudogene TRBV3-2) to TRBJ2-1; tentative D call: TRBD2 (6 bases). The V end was cut by 1 base, the J end by 0 bases, with 13 bases between. This CDR3 has 17 amino acids. Germline CDR1 reads LGHDT; CDR2 reads YNNKEL (reference sequence). CDR3 bases: TGTGCCAGCAGCCAAGTGGGGGACGGGAGCTCCTACAATGAGCAGTTCTTC. Its translation is CASSQVGDGSSYNEQFF.

The chain carries TRBV20-1 and TRBJ2-7; D is unresolved. V dropped 3 bases and J dropped 2 bases, with 8 bases sitting between them. The CDR3 consists of 12 residues. In germline, CDR1 is DFQATT, CDR2 SNEGSKA (reference sequence). CDR3 region: CSASVQPYEQYF. CDR3 nucleotide sequence: TGCAGTGCTAGTGTACAGCCCTACGAGCAGTACTTC.

The chain recombines TRBV5-8 with TRBJ1-6; a weak D match, TRBD1 (6 bases). The V gene's germline CDR1 is SGHTS and CDR2 YDEGEE. The CDR3 totals 16 residues. Trimming cost V 0 bases and J 9 bases, with 16 bases left between them. CDR3 coding DNA: TGTGCCAGCAGCTTGGGAGTCTTGACAGGAGGTTCACCCCTCCACTTT. Amino acids: CASSLGVLTGGSPLHF.

CDR3 bases: TGCGCCAGCAGCTTGACCGGGAAGACGGGGGAGACCCAGTACTTC. It translates to CASSLTGKTGETQYF. The rearrangement uses TRBV5-1 and TRBJ2-5; the D gene is possibly TRBD2 (5 bases). The CDR3 has 15 amino acids. V lost 1 base, J lost 5 bases, and 15 bases lay in between. Germline V gives CDR1 SGHRS, CDR2 YFSETQ.

The V and J genes are TRBV5-6 and TRBJ1-1; perhaps TRBD1 as D (5 bases). The CDR3 totals 15 residues. Trimming removed 7 bases from V and 0 bases from J, with 16 bases in between. In germline, CDR1 is SGHDT, CDR2 YYEEEE. The CDR3 loop reads CASERQSILNTEAFF. CDR3 DNA sequence: TGTGCCAGCGAAAGACAGAGTATTTTGAACACTGAAGCTTTCTTT. The entire variable domain, with the rest obtained from reference TRBV5-6 and TRBJ1-1, is as follows: DAGVTQSPTHLIKTRGQQVTLRCSPKSGHDTVSWYQQALGQGPQFIFQYYEEEERQRGNFPDRFSGHQFPNYSSELNVNALLLGDSALYLCASERQSILNTEAFFGQGTRLTVV.

The CDR3 bases are TGTGCCAGCAGTTTATCTGGGGCCACCGGGGAGCTGTTTTTT. This gives the protein CASSLSGATGELFF. The chain joins TRBV27 to TRBJ2-2, with a tentative D call TRBD1 (5 bases). Germline assignment: CDR1 MNHEY and CDR2 SMNVEV (reference sequence). V lost 0 bases and J lost 4, with 6 bases in between. The CDR3 extends over 14 amino acids.

J is TRBJ2-1 and V is TRBV5-6; D is possibly TRBD2 (6 bases). The CDR3 totals 14 residues. The V and J ends lost 4 bases and 4 bases respectively, with 12 bases between them. Germline CDR1 and CDR2: SGHDT and YYEEEE. CDR3 sequence: CASSPPGRYNEQFF. The DNA of the CDR3 is TGTGCCAGCAGCCCCCCCGGGAGATACAATGAGCAGTTCTTC.

The CDR3, as DNA: TGTGCCAGCAGTGAAAGGGTCCGGCAGGGTGTCAATGAGCAGTTCTTC. Protein product: CASSERVRQGVNEQFF. The chain combines TRBV6-1 with TRBJ2-1; D perhaps matches TRBD1 (5 bases). This CDR3 has 16 residues. Germline V CDR1 and CDR2: MNHNS, SASEGT. Between the trimmed V and J ends, which lost 2 bases and 6 bases, there was a span of 17 bases.

The CDR3 region has the DNA TGTGCCAGCAGCCCCCCGACTAGCGGTCATAGCACAGATACGCAGTATTTT. It yields the protein CASSPPTSGHSTDTQYF. The V call is TRBV13, the J call TRBJ2-3; TRBD2 matches 9 bases. Germline assignment: CDR1 PRHDT and CDR2 FYEKMQ (reference sequence). V dropped 5 bases and J dropped 0; count of bases not matched to a gene: 9. This CDR3 is built from 17 residues.

J is TRBJ2-2 and V is TRBV6-2 or TRBV6-3, with 10 positions matching TRBD2. Per the germline V gene, CDR1 is MNHEY and CDR2 is SVGEGT. With V trimmed by 0 bases and J by 4 bases, 5 bases remained unmatched. This CDR3 is built from 17 residues. The CDR3: CASSYSSLAGVTGELFF. CDR3 nucleotides: TGTGCCAGCAGTTACTCGAGCCTAGCGGGAGTCACCGGGGAGCTGTTTTTT.

The CDR3 protein is CASSPSGTSLKTQYF. CDR3 DNA sequence: TGTGCCAGTAGCCCATCTGGGACTAGCTTGAAGACCCAGTACTTC. V is TRBV19 and J is TRBJ2-5; 9 nucleotides agree with TRBD2. With V trimmed by 6 bases and J by 6 bases, 11 bases remained unmatched. CDR3 length: 15 amino acids. From germline, CDR1 is LNHDA and CDR2 SQIVND (reference sequence).

V gene TRBV7-2 combines with J gene TRBJ2-3; 9 nucleotides agree with TRBD2. CDR3 length: 18 amino acids. Germline V gene sequence: CDR1 SGHTA, CDR2 FQGNSA. With V trimmed by 5 bases and J by 3 bases, 15 bases remained unmatched. Here the CDR3 reads CASSRLGRASGMTDTQYF. The CDR3 coding sequence is TGTGCCAGCAGCCGTCTCGGACGGGCTAGCGGGATGACAGATACGCAGTATTTT.

The V and J genes are TRBV18 and TRBJ2-1, with 11 bases that match TRBD2. The CDR3 runs 16 residues. Trimming cost V 1 base and J 9 bases; bases outside gene matches: 8. Germline CDR1 KGHSH, CDR2 LQKENI. CDR3 in DNA: TGTGCCAGCTCACCACTCCAACTAGCGGGAGATGGTGAGCAGTTCTTC. Its translation: CASSPLQLAGDGEQFF.

This clone was detected only once. The rearrangement uses TRBV9 and TRBJ2-2; 16 positions match TRBD2. The germline V gene encodes CDR1 SGDLS and CDR2 YYNGEE. After removal of 6 bases from V and 5 bases from J, the junction contained 7 bases not matched to a gene. The CDR3 is 17 amino acids. The CDR3 protein is CASKPGLAGGKTGELFF. For the CDR3, the DNA is TGTGCCAGCAAGCCGGGACTAGCGGGAGGGAAGACCGGGGAGCTGTTTTTT. The variable domain in full, with the rest retrieved from reference TRBV9 and TRBJ2-2, is DSGVTQTPKHLITATGQRVTLRCSPRSGDLSVYWYQQSLDQGLQFLIQYYNGEERAKGNILERFSAQQFPDLHSELNLSSLELGDSALYFCASKPGLAGGKTGELFFGEGSRLTVL.

The genes are TRBV10-2 and TRBJ2-2; the match to TRBD2 covers 7 bases. J was trimmed by 2 bases and V by 7 bases; bases with no gene match: 7. Germline-derived CDR1 and CDR2 are WSHSY and SAAADI. The length of the CDR3 is 15 residues. CDR3 DNA sequence: TGCGCCAGCATCCCTCAGCGGGGAAACACCGGGGAGCTGTTTTTT. This translates into CASIPQRGNTGELFF.

The chain is built from TRBV2 and TRBJ1-1; the D is unclear. Germline V gives CDR1 SNHLY, CDR2 FYNNEI. There are 13 residues in the CDR3. Trimming removed 8 bases from V and 0 bases from J, with 10 bases in between. The CDR3, as DNA: TGTGCCAGCTCGCGGGTGATGAACACTGAAGCTTTCTTT. This gives the protein CASSRVMNTEAFF.

This clone was seen a handful of times. The gene calls are TRBV27 and TRBJ1-1; the match to TRBD1 covers 9 bases. J lost 6 bases, V lost 7 bases, and 9 bases had no gene match. Per the germline V gene, CDR1 is MNHEY and CDR2 is SMNVEV (reference sequence). CDR3 size: 14 residues. The DNA of the CDR3 is TGTGCCAGCAAGTACAGGGGGCAATTCCCTGAAGCTTTCTTT. This translates into CASKYRGQFPEAFF.